This T cell receptor beta chain comes out of a study of post-analysis software for immune sequencing data. Overall study: Relapsing-remitting, secondary progressive and progressive-relapsing multiple sclerosis courses were included.

Study findings and constraints: Normalized Chao1 diversity was significantly reduced in patients versus controls. Comparison of patients with controls showed five TRBV segments more frequent in patients, TRBV5-6, TRBV5-1 and TRBV20-1 among them.

CDR1 is MGHRA, CDR2 YSYEKL, per germline. V lost 4 bases and J lost 10, with 20 bases in between. The CDR3 sequence is 15 residues long. Worth noting for this clonotype: Its specificity is not known.

cDNA libraries of TCR beta carried unique molecular identifiers. TCRdb analysed the PCR reads with MiXCR anew, one entry per CDR3 protein. Among approximately 400,000 distinct CDR3 sequences listed, roughly 35% were seen once. This receptor was identified in a girl under 18 with multiple sclerosis. The sample consisted of blood. This sequence joins TRBV4-1 and TRBJ2-1, with D unresolved. DNA of the CDR3: TGCGCCAGCAGCCTCCTCTTATGGCAGCTCGACGAGCAGTTCTTC. Protein: CASSLLLWQLDEQFF.